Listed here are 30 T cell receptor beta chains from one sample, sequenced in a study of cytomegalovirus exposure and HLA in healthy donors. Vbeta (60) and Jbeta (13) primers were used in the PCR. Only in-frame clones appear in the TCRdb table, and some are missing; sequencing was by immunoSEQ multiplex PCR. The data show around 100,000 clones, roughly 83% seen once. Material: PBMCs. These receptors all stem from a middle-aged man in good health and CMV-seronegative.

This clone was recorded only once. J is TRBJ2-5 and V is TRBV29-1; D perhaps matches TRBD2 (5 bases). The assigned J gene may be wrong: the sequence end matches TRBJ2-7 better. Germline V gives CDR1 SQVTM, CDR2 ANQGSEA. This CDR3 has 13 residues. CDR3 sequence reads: CSVDGGGRHEQYF. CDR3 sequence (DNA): TGCAGCGTTGATGGAGGAGGCAGACACGAGCAGTACTTC.

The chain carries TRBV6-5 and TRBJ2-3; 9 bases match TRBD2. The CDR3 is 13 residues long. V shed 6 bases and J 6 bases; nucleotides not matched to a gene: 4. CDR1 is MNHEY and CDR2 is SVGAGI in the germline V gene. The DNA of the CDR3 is TGTGCCAGCAGAGGCGGGGGGGTCGATACGCAGTATTTT. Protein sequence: CASRGGGVDTQYF.

The CDR3 DNA sequence: TGTGCCACCTACGAACAAAAGCGGGGGGGCAGCAATGAGCAGTTCTTC. Translating gives CATYEQKRGGSNEQFF. The V and J genes are TRBV27 and TRBJ2-1; 10 bases map to TRBD2. Germline V gives CDR1 MNHEY, CDR2 SMNVEV (reference sequence). The CDR3 totals 16 residues. The ends lost 10 bases at V and 6 bases at J; junction bases unmatched: 15.

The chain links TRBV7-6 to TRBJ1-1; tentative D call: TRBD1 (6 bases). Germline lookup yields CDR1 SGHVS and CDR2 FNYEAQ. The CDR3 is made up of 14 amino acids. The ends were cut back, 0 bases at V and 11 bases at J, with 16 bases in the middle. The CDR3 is CASSLADRTPGAFF. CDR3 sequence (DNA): TGTGCCAGCAGCTTAGCTGACAGGACGCCTGGGGCTTTCTTT.

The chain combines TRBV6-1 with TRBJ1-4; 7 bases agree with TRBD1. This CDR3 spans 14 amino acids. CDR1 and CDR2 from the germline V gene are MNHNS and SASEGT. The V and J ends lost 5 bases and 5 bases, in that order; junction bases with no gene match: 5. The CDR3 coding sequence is TGTGCCAGCAGTAGACAGGGCTTAAATGAAAAACTGTTTTTT. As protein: CASSRQGLNEKLFF.

The CDR3 region has the DNA TGTGCCAGCAGTGAACAGACAGGGACTGAAGCTTTCTTT. Translated, it gives CASSEQTGTEAFF. The chain recombines TRBV6-4 with TRBJ1-1, with 7 bases fitting TRBD1. CDR1 is MRHNA, CDR2 SNTAGT, per germline. The CDR3 totals 13 residues. The J segment lost 5 bases and the V segment lost 3 bases, leaving 3 bases of the junction unmatched.

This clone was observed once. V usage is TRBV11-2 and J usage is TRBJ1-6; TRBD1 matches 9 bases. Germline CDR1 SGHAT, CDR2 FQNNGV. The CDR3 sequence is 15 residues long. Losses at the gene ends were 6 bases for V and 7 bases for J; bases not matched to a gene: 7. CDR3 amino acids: CASSLSGQGNSPLHF. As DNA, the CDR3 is TGTGCCAGCAGTCTGTCCGGACAGGGGAATTCACCCCTCCACTTT.

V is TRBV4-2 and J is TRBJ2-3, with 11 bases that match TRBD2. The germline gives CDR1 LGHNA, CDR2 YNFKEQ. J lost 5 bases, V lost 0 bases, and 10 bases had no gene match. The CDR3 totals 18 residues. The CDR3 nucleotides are TGTGCCAGCAGCCAAGAATTAGTAGCGGGGGGGTGGGAAGATACGCAGTATTTT. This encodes CASSQELVAGGWEDTQYF.

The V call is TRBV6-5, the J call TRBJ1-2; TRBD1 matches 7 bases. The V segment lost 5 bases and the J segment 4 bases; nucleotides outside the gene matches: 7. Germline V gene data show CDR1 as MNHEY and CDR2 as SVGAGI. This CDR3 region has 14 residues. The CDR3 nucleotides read TGTGCCAGCAGTCTCTCCAGGGGGTCCTATGGCTACACCTTC. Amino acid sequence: CASSLSRGSYGYTF.

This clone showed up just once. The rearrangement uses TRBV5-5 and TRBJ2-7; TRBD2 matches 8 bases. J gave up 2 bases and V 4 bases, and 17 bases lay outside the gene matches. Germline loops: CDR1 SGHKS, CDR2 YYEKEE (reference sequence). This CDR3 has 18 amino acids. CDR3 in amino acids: CASSREGGYGTLAYEQYF. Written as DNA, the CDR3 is TGTGCCAGCAGCCGGGAGGGGGGTTATGGGACGCTCGCCTACGAGCAGTACTTC.

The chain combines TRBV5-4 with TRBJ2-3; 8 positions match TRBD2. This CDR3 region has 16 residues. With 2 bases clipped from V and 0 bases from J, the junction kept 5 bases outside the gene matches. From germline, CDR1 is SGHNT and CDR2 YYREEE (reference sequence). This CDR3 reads CASSFPAGESTDTQYF. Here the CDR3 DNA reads TGTGCCAGCAGCTTCCCAGCGGGGGAGAGCACAGATACGCAGTATTTT.

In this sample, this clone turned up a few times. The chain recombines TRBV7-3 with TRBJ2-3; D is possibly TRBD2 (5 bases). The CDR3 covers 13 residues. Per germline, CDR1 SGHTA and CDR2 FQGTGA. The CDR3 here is CASGSGDTDTQYF. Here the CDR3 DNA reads TGTGCATCGGGAAGCGGAGACACAGATACGCAGTATTTT.

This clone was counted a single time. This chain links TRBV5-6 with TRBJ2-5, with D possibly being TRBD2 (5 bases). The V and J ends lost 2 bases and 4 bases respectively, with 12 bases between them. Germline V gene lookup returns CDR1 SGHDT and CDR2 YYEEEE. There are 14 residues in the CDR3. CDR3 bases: TGTGCCAGCAGCTTCGGGGTCTTGGGAGAGACCCAGTACTTC. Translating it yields CASSFGVLGETQYF.

CDR3 in DNA: TGCGCCAGCAGACCAGCGGGGGGCACAGATACGCAGTATTTT. Translation gives CASRPAGGTDTQYF. The chain couples TRBV5-1 to TRBJ2-3, with 8 bases lining up with TRBD2. The V and J ends lost 5 bases and 1 base, in that order; junction bases with no gene match: 3. Germline V gene data show CDR1 as SGHRS and CDR2 as YFSETQ. CDR3 size: 14 residues.

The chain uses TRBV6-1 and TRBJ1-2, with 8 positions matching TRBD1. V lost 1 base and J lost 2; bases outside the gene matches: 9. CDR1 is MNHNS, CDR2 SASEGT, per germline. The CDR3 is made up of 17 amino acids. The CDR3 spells CASSEVVYHRGNYGYTF. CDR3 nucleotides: TGTGCCAGCAGTGAAGTGGTTTATCACAGGGGGAACTATGGCTACACCTTC.

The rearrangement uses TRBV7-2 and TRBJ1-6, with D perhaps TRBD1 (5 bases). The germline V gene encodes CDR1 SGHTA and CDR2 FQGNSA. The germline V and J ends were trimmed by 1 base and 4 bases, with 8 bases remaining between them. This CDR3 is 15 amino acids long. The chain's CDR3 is CASSLGGLYNSPLHF. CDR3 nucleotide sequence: TGTGCCAGCAGCTTAGGGGGACTTTATAATTCACCCCTCCACTTT.

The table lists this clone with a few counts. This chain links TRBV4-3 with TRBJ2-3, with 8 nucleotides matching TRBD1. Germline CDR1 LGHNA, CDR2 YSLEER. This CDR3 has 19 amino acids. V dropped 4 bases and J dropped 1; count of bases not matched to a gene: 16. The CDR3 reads CASSRILGVTGQGTDTQYF. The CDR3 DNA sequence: TGCGCCAGCAGCCGGATCTTGGGGGTCACGGGACAGGGCACAGATACGCAGTATTTT.

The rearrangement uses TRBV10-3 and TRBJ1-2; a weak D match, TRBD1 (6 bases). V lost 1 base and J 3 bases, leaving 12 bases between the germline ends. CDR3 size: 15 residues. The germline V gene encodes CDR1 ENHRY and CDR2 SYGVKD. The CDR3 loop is CAISEFQGPHYGYTF. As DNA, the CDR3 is TGTGCCATCAGTGAGTTTCAGGGGCCGCACTATGGCTACACCTTC.

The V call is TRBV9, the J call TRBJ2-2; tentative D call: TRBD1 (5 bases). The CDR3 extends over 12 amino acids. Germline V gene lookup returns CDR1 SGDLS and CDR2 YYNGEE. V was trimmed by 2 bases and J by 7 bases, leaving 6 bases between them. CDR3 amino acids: CASSVQGGELFF. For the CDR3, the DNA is TGTGCCAGCAGCGTTCAGGGCGGGGAGCTGTTTTTT.

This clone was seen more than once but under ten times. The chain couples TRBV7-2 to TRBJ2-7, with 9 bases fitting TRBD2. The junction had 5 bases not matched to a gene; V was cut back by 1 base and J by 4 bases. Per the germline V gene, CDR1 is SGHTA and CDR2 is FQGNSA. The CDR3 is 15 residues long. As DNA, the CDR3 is TGTGCCAGCAGCTTAGAAGCGGGGGGCCCGTACGAGCAGTACTTC. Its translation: CASSLEAGGPYEQYF. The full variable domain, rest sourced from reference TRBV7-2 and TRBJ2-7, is GAGVSQSPSNKVTEKGKDVELRCDPISGHTALYWYRQSLGQGLEFLIYFQGNSAPDKSGLPSDRFSAERTGGSVSTLTIQRTQQEDSAVYLCASSLEAGGPYEQYFGPGTRLTVT.

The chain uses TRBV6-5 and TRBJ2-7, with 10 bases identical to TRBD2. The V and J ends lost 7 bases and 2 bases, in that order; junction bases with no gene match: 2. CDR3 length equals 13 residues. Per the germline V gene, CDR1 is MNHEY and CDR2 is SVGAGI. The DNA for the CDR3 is TGTGCCAGCACTAGCGGGGGTCCCTACGAGCAGTACTTC. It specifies CASTSGGPYEQYF.

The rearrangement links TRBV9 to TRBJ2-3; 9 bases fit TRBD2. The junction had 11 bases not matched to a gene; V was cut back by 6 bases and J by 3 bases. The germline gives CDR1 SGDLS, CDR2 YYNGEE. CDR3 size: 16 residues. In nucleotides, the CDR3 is TGTGCCAGCACCCCCGGCGGGGGGGCCGCAACAGATACGCAGTATTTT. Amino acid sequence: CASTPGGGAATDTQYF.

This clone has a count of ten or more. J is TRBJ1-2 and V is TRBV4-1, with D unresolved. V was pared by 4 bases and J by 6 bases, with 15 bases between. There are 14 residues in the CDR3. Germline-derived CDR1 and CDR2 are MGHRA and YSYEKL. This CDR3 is CASSLTTEHDGYTF. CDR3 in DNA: TGCGCCAGCAGCCTTACGACGGAGCACGATGGCTACACCTTC.

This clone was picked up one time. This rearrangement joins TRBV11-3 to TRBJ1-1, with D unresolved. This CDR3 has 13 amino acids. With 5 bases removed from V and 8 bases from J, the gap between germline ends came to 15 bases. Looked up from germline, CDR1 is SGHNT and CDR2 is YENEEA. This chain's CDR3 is CASSLREYSEAFF. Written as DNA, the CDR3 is TGTGCCAGCAGCCTCAGAGAATATAGCGAAGCTTTCTTT. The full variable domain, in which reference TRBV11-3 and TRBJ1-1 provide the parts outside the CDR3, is EAGVVQSPRYKIIEKKQPVAFWCNPISGHNTLYWYLQNLGQGPELLIRYENEEAVDDSQLPKDRFSAERLKGVDSTLKIQPAELGDSAVYLCASSLREYSEAFFGQGTRLTVV.

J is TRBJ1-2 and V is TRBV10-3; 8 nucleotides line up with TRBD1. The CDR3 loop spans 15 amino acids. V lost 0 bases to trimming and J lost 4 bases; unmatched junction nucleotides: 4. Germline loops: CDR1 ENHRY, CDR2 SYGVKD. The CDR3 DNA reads TGTGCCATCAGTGAGTCACAGGGGGAGGGCTATGGCTACACCTTC. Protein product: CAISESQGEGYGYTF.

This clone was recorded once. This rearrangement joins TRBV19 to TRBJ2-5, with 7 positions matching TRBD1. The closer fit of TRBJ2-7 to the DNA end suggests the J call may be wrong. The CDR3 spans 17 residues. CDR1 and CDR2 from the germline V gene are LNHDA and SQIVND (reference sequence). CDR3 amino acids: CASSSIPGQRISYEQYF. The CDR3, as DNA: TGTGCCAGTAGCTCAATTCCGGGACAGAGAATCTCCTACGAGCAGTACTTC.

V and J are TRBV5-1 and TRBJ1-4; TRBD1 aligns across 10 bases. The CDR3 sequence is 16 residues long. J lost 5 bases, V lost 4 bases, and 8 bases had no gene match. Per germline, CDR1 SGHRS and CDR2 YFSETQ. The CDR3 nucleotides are TGCGCCAGCAGCGAATTAGGACAGGGGGGAAATGAAAAACTGTTTTTT. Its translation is CASSELGQGGNEKLFF.

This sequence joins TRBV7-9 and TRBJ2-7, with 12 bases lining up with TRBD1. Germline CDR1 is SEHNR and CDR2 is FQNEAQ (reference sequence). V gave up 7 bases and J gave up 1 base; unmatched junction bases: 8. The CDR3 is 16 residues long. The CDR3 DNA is TGTGCCAGCACCGTGGGACAGGGGGCCATTTCCTACGAGCAGTACTTC. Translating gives CASTVGQGAISYEQYF.

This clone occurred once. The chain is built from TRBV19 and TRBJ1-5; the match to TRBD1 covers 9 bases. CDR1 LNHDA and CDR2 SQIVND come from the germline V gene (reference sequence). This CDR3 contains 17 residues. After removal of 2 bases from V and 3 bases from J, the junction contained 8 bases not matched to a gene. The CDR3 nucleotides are TGTGCCAGTAGTATAACCCAGACAGGGGGTAACAATCAGCCCCAGCATTTT. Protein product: CASSITQTGGNNQPQHF.

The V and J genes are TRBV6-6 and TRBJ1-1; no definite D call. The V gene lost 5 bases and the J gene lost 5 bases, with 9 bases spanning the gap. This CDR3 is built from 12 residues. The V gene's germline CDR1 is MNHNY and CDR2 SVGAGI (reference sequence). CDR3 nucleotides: TGTGCCAGCAGTACCTACAGAACTGAAGCTTTCTTT. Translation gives CASSTYRTEAFF.